This T cell receptor beta chain came from a study of shared clonotypes between healthy human individuals. The wider study: The donor pool was made up of two women and a few men aged 18 to 49.

A remark on this clone: Its antigen is not identified.

Study-wide points: The naive CD4 repertoires of several donors were compared, and around 4.7% of clonotypes were shared.

The material for each subset, its genomic DNA, was split evenly across several immunoSEQ plates. The repertoire was sequenced with immunoSEQ multiplex PCR; TCRdb's copy has only in-frame clones and lacks some. The sample records over a million clones, roughly 97% being singletons. The sequenced material came from naive CD4+ T cells sorted from blood. Subset in this sample: CD45RA+ positively selected. This TCR was sampled from a man aged 30 to 39 in good health.

The CDR3 loop is CASSLSNQGSYEQYF. The CDR3 DNA follows: TGCGCCAGCAGCTTATCAAACCAAGGGTCCTACGAGCAGTACTTC. This chain connects TRBV5-1 to TRBJ2-7; D is unresolved. V shed 2 bases and J shed 1 base, with 13 bases lying between them. The germline CDR1 and CDR2 sequences are SGHRS and YFSETQ. The CDR3 spans 15 residues.